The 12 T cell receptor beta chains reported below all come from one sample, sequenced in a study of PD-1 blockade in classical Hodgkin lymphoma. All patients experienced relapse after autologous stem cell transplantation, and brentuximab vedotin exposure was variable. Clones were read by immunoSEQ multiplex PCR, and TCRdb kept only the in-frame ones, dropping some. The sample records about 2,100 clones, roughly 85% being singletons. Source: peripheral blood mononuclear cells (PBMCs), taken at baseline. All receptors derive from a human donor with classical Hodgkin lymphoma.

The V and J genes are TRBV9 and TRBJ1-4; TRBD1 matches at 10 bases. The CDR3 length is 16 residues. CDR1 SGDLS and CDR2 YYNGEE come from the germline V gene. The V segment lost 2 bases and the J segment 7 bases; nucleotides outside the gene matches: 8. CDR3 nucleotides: TGTGCCAGCAGCGTTGGGACAGGGGTGAGGGGTGAAAAACTGTTTTTT. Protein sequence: CASSVGTGVRGEKLFF. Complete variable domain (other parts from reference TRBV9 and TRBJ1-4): DSGVTQTPKHLITATGQRVTLRCSPRSGDLSVYWYQQSLDQGLQFLIQYYNGEERAKGNILERFSAQQFPDLHSELNLSSLELGDSALYFCASSVGTGVRGEKLFFGSGTQLSVL.

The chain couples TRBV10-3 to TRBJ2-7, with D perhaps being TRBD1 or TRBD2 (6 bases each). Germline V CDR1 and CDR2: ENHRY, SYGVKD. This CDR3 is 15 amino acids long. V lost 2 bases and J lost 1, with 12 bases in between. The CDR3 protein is CAISEVGGGSYEQYF. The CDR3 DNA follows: TGTGCCATCAGTGAGGTAGGGGGAGGTTCCTACGAGCAGTACTTC.

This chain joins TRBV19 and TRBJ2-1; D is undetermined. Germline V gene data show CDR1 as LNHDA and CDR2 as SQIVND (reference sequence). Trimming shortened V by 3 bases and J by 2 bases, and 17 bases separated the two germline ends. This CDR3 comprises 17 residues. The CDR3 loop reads CASSIPVWRLPYNEQFF. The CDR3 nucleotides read TGTGCCAGTAGTATCCCGGTATGGCGGCTTCCCTACAATGAGCAGTTCTTC.

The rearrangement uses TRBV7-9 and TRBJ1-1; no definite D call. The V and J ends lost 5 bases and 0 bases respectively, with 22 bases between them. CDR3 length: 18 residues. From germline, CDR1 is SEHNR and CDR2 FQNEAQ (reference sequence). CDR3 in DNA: TGTGCCAGCAGCGTACGCCTTGGCCCCGGACTACTGAACACTGAAGCTTTCTTT. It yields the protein CASSVRLGPGLLNTEAFF.

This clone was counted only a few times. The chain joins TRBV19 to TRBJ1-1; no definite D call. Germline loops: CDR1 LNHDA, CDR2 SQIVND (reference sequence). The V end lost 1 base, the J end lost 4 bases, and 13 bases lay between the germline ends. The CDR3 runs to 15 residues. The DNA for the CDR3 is TGTGCCAGTAGTATAGTACCAGGCTTGGCCACTGAAGCTTTCTTT. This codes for CASSIVPGLATEAFF.

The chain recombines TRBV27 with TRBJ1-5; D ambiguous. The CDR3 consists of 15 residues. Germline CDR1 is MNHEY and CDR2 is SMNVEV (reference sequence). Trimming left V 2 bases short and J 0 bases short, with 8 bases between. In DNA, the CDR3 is TGTGCCAGCAGTTTAACGTTCAATAGCAATCAGCCCCAGCATTTT. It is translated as CASSLTFNSNQPQHF.

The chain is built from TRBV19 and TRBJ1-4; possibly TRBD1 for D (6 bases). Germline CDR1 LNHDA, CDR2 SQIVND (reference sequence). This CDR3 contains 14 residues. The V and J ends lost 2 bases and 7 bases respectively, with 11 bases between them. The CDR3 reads CASSIRQGSEKLFF. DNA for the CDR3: TGTGCCAGTAGTATACGCCAGGGGAGTGAAAAACTGTTTTTT.

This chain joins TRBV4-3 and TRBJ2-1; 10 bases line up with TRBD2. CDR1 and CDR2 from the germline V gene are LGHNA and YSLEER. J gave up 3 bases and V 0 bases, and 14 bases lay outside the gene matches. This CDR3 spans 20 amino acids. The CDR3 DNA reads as TGCGCCAGCAGCCAAGAAACCGGACTAGCGGAGCCGTTTTACTACAATGAGCAGTTCTTC. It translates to CASSQETGLAEPFYYNEQFF.

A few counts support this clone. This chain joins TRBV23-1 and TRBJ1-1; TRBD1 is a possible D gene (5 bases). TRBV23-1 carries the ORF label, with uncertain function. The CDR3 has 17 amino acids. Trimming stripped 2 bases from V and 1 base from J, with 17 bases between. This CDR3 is CASSQPDPGGKNTEAFF. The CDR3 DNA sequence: TGCGCCAGCAGTCAACCGGATCCGGGGGGGAAGAACACTGAAGCTTTCTTT.

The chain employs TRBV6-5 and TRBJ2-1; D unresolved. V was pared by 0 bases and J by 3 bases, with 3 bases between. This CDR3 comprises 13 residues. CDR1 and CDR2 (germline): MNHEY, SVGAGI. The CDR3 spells CASSYSYYNEQFF. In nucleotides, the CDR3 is TGTGCCAGCAGTTACTCCTACTACAATGAGCAGTTCTTC.

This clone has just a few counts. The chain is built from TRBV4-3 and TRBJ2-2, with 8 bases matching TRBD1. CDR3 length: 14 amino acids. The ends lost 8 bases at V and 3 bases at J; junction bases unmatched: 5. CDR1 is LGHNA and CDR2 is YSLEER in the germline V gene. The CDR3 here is CASRKQGDTGELFF. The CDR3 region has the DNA TGCGCCAGCCGGAAACAGGGGGACACCGGGGAGCTGTTTTTT.

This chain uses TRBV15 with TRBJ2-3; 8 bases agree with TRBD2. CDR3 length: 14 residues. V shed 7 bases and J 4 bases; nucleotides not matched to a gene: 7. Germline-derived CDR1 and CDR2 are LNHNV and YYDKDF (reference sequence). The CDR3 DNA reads TGTGCCACCAAATCGGGGGGGGTGCCAGATACGCAGTATTTT. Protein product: CATKSGGVPDTQYF. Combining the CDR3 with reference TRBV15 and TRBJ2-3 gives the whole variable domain DAMVIQNPRYQVTQFGKPVTLSCSQTLNHNVMYWYQQKSSQAPKLLFHYYDKDFNNEADTPDNFQSRRPNTSFCFLDIRSPGLGDTAMYLCATKSGGVPDTQYFGPGTRLTVL.